This T cell receptor beta chain was identified during a study of blood T cell repertoires in COVID-19. On the study more broadly: Collection of acute and convalescent COVID-19 samples took place in the United States, Italy and Spain. Sources were T cells, B-cell-depleted T cells, or PBMCs; the material itself was cDNA or gDNA.

The J segment lost 4 bases and the V segment lost 1 base, leaving 12 bases of the junction unmatched. The CDR3 sequence is 17 residues long. From germline, CDR1 is MNHEY and CDR2 SVGEGT. Methods used by the authors: It was from reference gene primer amplification that nucleated cell counts were estimated. Using immunoSEQ multiplex PCR, the repertoire was profiled, and TCRdb retains in-frame clones only, with some absent. The V and J calls and the clone size are those of that table, but D and trimming were determined from the DNA. The sample shows under 250,000 clones, approximately 90% of them seen only once.

Sequences were obtained from peripheral blood. This sequence originates from a man aged 25 to 40 with acute or convalescent COVID-19. This chain uses TRBV6-2 or TRBV6-3 with TRBJ2-7; 8 bases are shared with TRBD2. This CDR3 is CASSYLVPGTSFYEQYF. CDR3 bases: TGTGCCAGCAGTTACTTAGTTCCGGGGACTAGTTTTTACGAGCAGTACTTC.